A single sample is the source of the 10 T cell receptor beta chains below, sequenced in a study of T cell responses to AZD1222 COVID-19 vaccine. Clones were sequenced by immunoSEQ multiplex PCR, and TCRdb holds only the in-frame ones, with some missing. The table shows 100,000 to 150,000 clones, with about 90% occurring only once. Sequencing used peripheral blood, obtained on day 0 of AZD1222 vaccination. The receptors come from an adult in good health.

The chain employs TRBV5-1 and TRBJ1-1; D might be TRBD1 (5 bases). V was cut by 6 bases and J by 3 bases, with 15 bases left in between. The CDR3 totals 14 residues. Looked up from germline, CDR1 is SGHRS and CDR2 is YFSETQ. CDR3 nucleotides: TGCGCCAGCATCCGGGGGGACGGATACACTGAAGCTTTCTTT. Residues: CASIRGDGYTEAFF.

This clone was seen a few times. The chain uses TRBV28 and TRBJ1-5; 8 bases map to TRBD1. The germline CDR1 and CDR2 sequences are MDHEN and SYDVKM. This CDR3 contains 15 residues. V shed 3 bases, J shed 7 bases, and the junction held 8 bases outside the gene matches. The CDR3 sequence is CASSFGRGRGQPQHF. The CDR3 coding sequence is TGTGCCAGCAGTTTTGGCAGGGGGCGCGGACAGCCCCAGCATTTT.

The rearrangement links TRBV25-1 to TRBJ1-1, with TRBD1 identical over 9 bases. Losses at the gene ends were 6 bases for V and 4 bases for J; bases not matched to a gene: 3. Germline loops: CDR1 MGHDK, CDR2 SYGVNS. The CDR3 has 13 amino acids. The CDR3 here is CASRGQGVTEAFF. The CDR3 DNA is TGTGCCAGCAGGGGACAGGGAGTCACTGAAGCTTTCTTT.

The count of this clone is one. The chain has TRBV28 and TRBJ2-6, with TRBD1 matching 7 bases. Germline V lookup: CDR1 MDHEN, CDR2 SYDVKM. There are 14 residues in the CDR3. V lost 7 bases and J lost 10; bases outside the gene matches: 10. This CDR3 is CASTRGTDINVLTF. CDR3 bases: TGTGCCAGCACCAGGGGGACCGACATTAACGTCCTGACTTTC.

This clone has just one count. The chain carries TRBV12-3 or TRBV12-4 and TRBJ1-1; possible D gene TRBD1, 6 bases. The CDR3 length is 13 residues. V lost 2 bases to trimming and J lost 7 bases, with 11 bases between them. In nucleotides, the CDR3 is TGTGCCAGCAGTTTAAACAGGGAGGGTGAAGCTTTCTTT. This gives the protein CASSLNREGEAFF.

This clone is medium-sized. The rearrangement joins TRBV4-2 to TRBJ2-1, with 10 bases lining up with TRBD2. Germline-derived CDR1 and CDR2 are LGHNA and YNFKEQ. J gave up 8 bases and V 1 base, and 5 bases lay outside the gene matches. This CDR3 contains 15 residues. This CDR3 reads CASSQGRGTSDEQFF. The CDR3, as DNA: TGTGCCAGCAGCCAAGGCCGCGGGACTAGCGATGAGCAGTTCTTC.

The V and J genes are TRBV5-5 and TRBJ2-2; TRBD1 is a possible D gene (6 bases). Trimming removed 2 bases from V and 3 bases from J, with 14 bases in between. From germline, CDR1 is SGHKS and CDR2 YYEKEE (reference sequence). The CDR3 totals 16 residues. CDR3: CASSFTGKGYTGELFF. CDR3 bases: TGTGCCAGCAGCTTTACAGGGAAGGGGTACACCGGGGAGCTGTTTTTT.

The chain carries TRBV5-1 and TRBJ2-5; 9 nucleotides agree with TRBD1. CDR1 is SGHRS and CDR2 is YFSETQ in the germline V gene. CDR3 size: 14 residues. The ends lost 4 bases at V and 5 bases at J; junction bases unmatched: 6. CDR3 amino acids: CASSHGTGQETQYF. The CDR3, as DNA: TGCGCCAGCAGCCACGGGACAGGGCAGGAGACCCAGTACTTC.

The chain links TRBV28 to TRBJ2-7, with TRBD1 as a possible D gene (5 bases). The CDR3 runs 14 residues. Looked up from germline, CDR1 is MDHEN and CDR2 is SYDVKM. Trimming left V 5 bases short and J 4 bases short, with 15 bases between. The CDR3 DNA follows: TGTGCCAGCAGTCTCCACCCGGACACGTACGAGCAGTACTTC. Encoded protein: CASSLHPDTYEQYF.

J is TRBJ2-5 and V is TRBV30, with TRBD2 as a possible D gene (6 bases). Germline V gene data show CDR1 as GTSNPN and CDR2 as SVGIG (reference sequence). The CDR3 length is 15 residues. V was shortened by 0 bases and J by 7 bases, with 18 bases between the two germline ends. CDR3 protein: CAWSVRGNLGGTQYF. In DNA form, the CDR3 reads TGTGCCTGGAGTGTACGAGGGAACCTGGGGGGGACCCAGTACTTC.